This T cell receptor (beta chain) stems from a study of shared T cell receptors in the human thymus (dated by TCRdb to about 2021). Regarding the complete study: The study investigated the way shared, self-reactive T-cell receptor alpha chains are produced in the human thymus.

About this clone itself: The target of this receptor is not known. The record has no base qualities; no much larger clone is one base away.

CDR1 and CDR2 are drawn from the germline V gene (reference sequence): SGHNT, YYREEE. From the cysteine through the phenylalanine, the CDR3 covers 15 amino acids. The read is trimmed to its CDR3 DNA, 45 bases read in frame from base 1. A distance of 20 bases separates the germline ends of V and J, which lose 4 bases and 7 bases respectively. Library construction relied on the immunoSEQ multiplex PCR assay. This is the immuneACCESS table as TCRdb keeps it, with only in-frame sequences that have V and J called. A part of the clones is gone; compared with another copy, unresolved V genes explain less than half, and the rest is unexplained. The sample contains some 760,000 clones, 75% to 90% of them found a single time. The ten largest account for 0.0095% to 0.011% of the sample. These sequences were also reported in another study, on human thymus T cells. The second source states: In Finland, the donors were immunologically healthy infants who were having open corrective cardiac surgery for congenital heart defects. Thymus tissue was collected as surgical resects that were removed during corrective cardiac surgery. V and J gene segment usage appeared biased in both thymic and peripheral blood repertoires. The related research found that thymic TCR repertoires overlapped highly between unrelated individuals. The study characterized TCR alpha and beta repertoires from under 10 infant thymus samples and a few related peripheral blood samples. Donor ages ranging from about 7 to 250 days were recorded, and more than 5 male and a couple of female infants were included in the cohort. Thymocytes were released mechanically from tissue and stored at -70 °C as pellets of roughly 9-31 million cells. Genomic DNA was extracted from frozen cell pellets with a QIAsymphony instrument. TCRB and TCRAD loci were amplified from a standardized quantity of quality-controlled genomic DNA using the immunoSEQ multiplex PCR assay. The amplicons spanned the V(D)J region and were long enough to cover the CDR3 and allow V and J genes to be identified. Amplicon sequencing was performed on an Illumina platform through the commercial immunoSEQ service. Primer bias and sequencing errors were corrected using previously described methods, and TCRAD and TCRB definitions followed the IMGT database. Repertoires were analysed with immunoSEQ Analyzer 3.0 and VDJTools, covering basic statistics, V/J segment usage, diversity estimates, rarefaction and pairwise overlap. Diversity was estimated with Chao1, ChaoE, Efron-Thisted, Shannon and inverse Simpson indices, and also on datasets down-sampled to the smallest sample. Repertoire overlap was assessed by strict matching of CDR3 nucleotide sequence, V gene and J gene, and clustering was done by Jaccard-based multidimensional scaling. On average, thymus samples yielded some 810,000 unique TCRB clonotypes, whereas blood samples yielded approximately 90,000.

The chain was built from TRBV5-4 and TRBJ1-2, with TRBD1 as a weak D call on 6 bases. The source of this sequence is a girl under three years old with a congenital heart defect. Donor details come from another sample of the same person, matched by shared clones. The sample taken for sequencing was thymocytes. The bases read TGTGCCAGCAGCCGGCGATGGGGGGGCTCTGGTGGCTACACCTTC. Translated, this is CASSRRWGGSGGYTF.